This note documents a single TCR beta chain sequence. These data originate in a study of blood T cell repertoires in COVID-19. Study at large: Some COVID-19 samples were acute and others convalescent; all came from the United States, Italy and Spain. In each case, the material was cDNA or gDNA derived from T cells, B-cell-depleted T cells, or PBMCs.

V was pared by 0 bases and J by 6 bases, with 15 bases between. The CDR3 totals 15 residues. The germline gives CDR1 SGDLS, CDR2 YYNGEE. Generated by immunoSEQ multiplex PCR, the TCRdb table keeps only in-frame clones and is missing some. The data contain approximately 100,000 clones, approximately 89% of them singletons. V and J are TRBV9 and TRBJ1-1; perhaps TRBD1 as D (6 bases). The origin of this receptor is a man aged 55 to 70 with acute or convalescent COVID-19. The sequencing sample was made of peripheral blood. CDR3 region: CASSVAGTLGPEAFF. The CDR3 DNA follows: TGTGCCAGCAGCGTAGCTGGGACACTAGGTCCTGAAGCTTTCTTT.